This T cell receptor beta chain came from a study of CD8+CD57+ T cells in acquired aplastic anemia. On this clonotype itself: Antigen: not known. One junction end disagrees with the germline gene, perhaps due to a read error.

The patients chosen for sequencing had shown expansion of CD8+CD57+ cells (detected by flow cytometry). Genomic DNA, the template, was used for profiling of the TCR beta VDJ and CDR3. TCRdb itself ran the reads through MiXCR, one entry per CDR3 protein. The data hold 100,000 to 150,000 distinct CDR3 sequences, with approximately 41% observed a single time. Germline values: CDR1 LGHNA, CDR2 YSLEER. This CDR3 spans 13 amino acids. Study-level findings and limits: Patients and controls had in common 25 to 30 CD8+ CDR3 sequences.

The source is a human donor with aplastic anemia. The chain is built from TRBV4-3 and TRBJ2-1; D unclear. The material sequenced was sorted CD4+, CD8+, or CD8+CD57+ T cells (not recorded which) from PBMCs. CDR3 sequence: CAGSQDLMVEQFF. CDR3 DNA: TGCGCCGGCAGCCAAGACCTTATGGTTGAGCAGTTCTTC.